The rows below give T cell receptor beta chains drawn from one sample of a study of OX40 agonist ivuxolimab in advanced cancers. The repertoire was sequenced with immunoSEQ multiplex PCR; TCRdb's copy has only in-frame clones and lacks some. The sample records approximately 54,000 clones, roughly four fifths being singletons. The specimen was CD4+ or CD8+ T cells sorted from blood, collected in a trial of the OX40 agonist ivuxolimab. The receptors here all came from an adult with an advanced solid tumor such as melanoma, head and neck, liver or kidney cancer. Both conserved end residues are part of each CDR3. The D gene is left open where the match is weak. A row's size may be missing; if present it is once, few, many or a size class.

abundance: -
j_gene: TRBJ1-2
d_gene: -
v_gene: TRBV15
CDR3nt: TGTGCCACCAGCAGAGATAAGACCAACTATGGCTACACCTTC
CDR3aa: CATSRDKTNYGYTF

abundance: few
j_gene: TRBJ1-2
d_gene: -
v_gene: TRBV28
CDR3nt: TGTGCCAGCAGTAAAACAGGGTTCTTTGGCTACACCTTC
CDR3aa: CASSKTGFFGYTF

abundance: -
j_gene: TRBJ2-5
d_gene: TRBD2
v_gene: TRBV5-1
CDR3nt: TGCGCCAGCAGCATTAGCGGGGGGCCAGGAGAGACCCAGTACTTC
CDR3aa: CASSISGGPGETQYF

abundance: -
j_gene: TRBJ2-1
d_gene: TRBD2
v_gene: TRBV5-1
CDR3nt: TGCGCCAGCAGCTGGGGAGCGGGGGTCGGGGATGAGCAGTTCTTC
CDR3aa: CASSWGAGVGDEQFF

abundance: -
j_gene: TRBJ1-5
d_gene: -
v_gene: TRBV19
CDR3nt: TGTGCCAGTAGTATGGGAAACACCGCTAATCAGCCCCAGCATTTT
CDR3aa: CASSMGNTANQPQHF

abundance: -
j_gene: TRBJ1-2
d_gene: -
v_gene: TRBV11-2
CDR3nt: TGTGCCAGCAGCTTACAGGGGATAGCTAACTATGGCTACACCTTC
CDR3aa: CASSLQGIANYGYTF

abundance: once
j_gene: TRBJ1-5
d_gene: TRBD1
v_gene: TRBV7-8
CDR3nt: TGTGCCAGCAGCCTAGTGGGGACAGCCGGCCAGCCCCAGCATTTT
CDR3aa: CASSLVGTAGQPQHF

abundance: -
j_gene: TRBJ1-5
d_gene: -
v_gene: TRBV7-2
CDR3nt: TGTGCCAGCAGCTTACTTCTGGACCAGCCCCAGCATTTT
CDR3aa: CASSLLLDQPQHF

abundance: -
j_gene: TRBJ1-6
d_gene: -
v_gene: TRBV7-1
CDR3nt: TGTGCCAGCAGCCTCTACACCGGGGGTTCCCTCCACTTT
CDR3aa: CASSLYTGGSLHF

abundance: -
j_gene: TRBJ1-1
d_gene: -
v_gene: TRBV10-3
CDR3nt: TGTGCCATCAGTGAGTCGCGGCAGGTTAACACTGAAGCTTTCTTT
CDR3aa: CAISESRQVNTEAFF

abundance: -
j_gene: TRBJ2-7
d_gene: -
v_gene: TRBV19
CDR3nt: TGTGCCAGTAGTTCACAGGGAGGATGGTCCTACGAGCAGTACTTC
CDR3aa: CASSSQGGWSYEQYF

abundance: -
j_gene: TRBJ2-1
d_gene: -
v_gene: TRBV27
CDR3nt: TGTGCCAGCAGTTTTGAGGGGACACCTTACAATGAGCAGTTCTTC
CDR3aa: CASSFEGTPYNEQFF

abundance: -
j_gene: TRBJ2-7
d_gene: TRBD2
v_gene: TRBV5-4
CDR3nt: TGTGCCAGCAGCCCAAGGACTAGCAGCGAGCAGTACTTC
CDR3aa: CASSPRTSSEQYF

abundance: -
j_gene: TRBJ2-5
d_gene: -
v_gene: TRBV11-3
CDR3nt: TGTGCCAGCAGCTTAGATCCAACTAGTTATGAGACCCAGTACTTC
CDR3aa: CASSLDPTSYETQYF

abundance: -
j_gene: TRBJ2-3
d_gene: -
v_gene: TRBV9
CDR3nt: TGTGCCAGCAGCGTAGGAGCCTCGGCAGATACGCAGTATTTT
CDR3aa: CASSVGASADTQYF

abundance: once
j_gene: TRBJ1-1
d_gene: TRBD1
v_gene: TRBV6-1
CDR3nt: TGTGCCAGCAGTGAGGGGGACAGGCCTCGGGGGACTGAAGCTTTCTTT
CDR3aa: CASSEGDRPRGTEAFF

abundance: -
j_gene: TRBJ1-1
d_gene: -
v_gene: TRBV7-9
CDR3nt: TGTGCCAGCAGTTCACCCGCCAGGACCCCGGGGCGAACACCTGAAGCTTTCTTT
CDR3aa: CASSSPARTPGRTPEAFF

abundance: few
j_gene: TRBJ1-2
d_gene: -
v_gene: TRBV5-1
CDR3nt: TGCGCCAGCAGCCCAGGGCGGTCTAACTATGGCTACACCTTC
CDR3aa: CASSPGRSNYGYTF